This section outlines one T cell receptor (beta chain) sequence together with its context. What it binds is unknown. Libraries were prepared by immunoSEQ multiplex PCR; TCRdb keeps only in-frame clonotypes and omits some of them. The sample lists fewer than 90,000 clones, 85% to 95% occurring once. The data derive from a study of PD-1 blockade in classical Hodgkin lymphoma. Time point meaning: newly diagnosed, previously untreated cHL patient sample. Comparison came from newly diagnosed, untreated classical Hodgkin lymphoma PBMCs. Findings of the study overall: Reports indicated that newly diagnosed patients had lower baseline TCR diversity than healthy donors did. There remain no defined causes for the repertoire differences, which possibly reflect disease activity or prior therapy.

The germline V gene encodes CDR1 ENHRY and CDR2 SYGVKD. V lost 7 bases and J lost 5, with 14 bases in between. The CDR3 loop spans 13 amino acids. V gene TRBV10-3 combines with J gene TRBJ1-1, with a tentative D call TRBD1 (6 bases). What was sequenced was peripheral blood mononuclear cells (PBMCs). This receptor was obtained from a human donor with classical Hodgkin lymphoma. In nucleotides, the CDR3 is TGTGCCATCACCCAGGGGATGGGGACTGAAGCTTTCTTT. This sequence encodes CAITQGMGTEAFF.